These T cell receptor beta chains were read from a single sample in a study of shared clonotypes between healthy human individuals. The table came from immunoSEQ multiplex PCR; TCRdb's copy has only in-frame clones and leaves some out. The sample shows about 1 million clones, about 75% of them seen only once. The sequencing sample was made of memory CD4+ T cells sorted from blood. All receptors derive from a man aged 18 to 29 in good health. The CDR3 runs from the conserved cysteine through the conserved F or W. Fields, in order: V gene, J gene, D gene, clone size, CDR3 length, CDR3 protein, CDR3 DNA. The D gene is left open where the match is weak. Clone size, where shown, is once, few, many, or a class for clones that have expanded.

TRBV5-4	TRBJ1-2	TRBD1	few	15	CASSLGDREVLGYTF	TGTGCCAGCAGCTTGGGGGACAGGGAAGTTCTCGGCTACACCTTC
TRBV11-1	TRBJ2-6	NA	NA	16	CASSLAGGSGANVLTF	TGTGCCAGCAGCTTAGCGGGGGGATCCGGGGCCAACGTCCTGACTTTC
TRBV7-2	TRBJ2-4	NA	NA	16	CASSPLTGLAKNIQYF	TGTGCCAGCAGCCCCCTGACAGGCTTAGCCAAAAACATTCAGTACTTC
TRBV18	TRBJ1-4	NA	NA	14	CASSRDSTNEKLFF	TGTGCCAGCTCACGGGACTCAACTAATGAAAAACTGTTTTTT
TRBV6-6	TRBJ2-1	NA	NA	14	CASYWASSYNEQFF	TGTGCCAGCTACTGGGCGTCCTCCTACAATGAGCAGTTCTTC
TRBV12-5	TRBJ1-6	NA	NA	16	CASGSPAGGYNSPLHF	TGTGCTAGTGGTTCCCCCGCGGGGGGATATAATTCACCCCTCCACTTT
TRBV4-1	TRBJ2-1	NA	NA	13	CASSQLRGGEQFF	TGCGCCAGCAGCCAACTTAGGGGGGGGGAGCAGTTCTTC
TRBV25-1	TRBJ1-1	NA	NA	14	CASSDPGRNTEAFF	TGTGCCAGCAGTGACCCAGGGAGGAACACTGAAGCTTTCTTT
TRBV7-8	TRBJ2-3	NA	NA	15	CASSLGQHRTDTQYF	TGTGCCAGCAGCTTAGGACAGCATCGCACAGATACGCAGTATTTT
TRBV30	TRBJ2-7	NA	NA	12	CAWSVLSFEQYF	TGTGCCTGGAGTGTACTTAGCTTCGAGCAGTACTTC
TRBV28	TRBJ2-5	NA	NA	13	CASSRAGQETQYF	TGTGCCAGCAGCCGAGCGGGTCAAGAGACCCAGTACTTC
TRBV7-9	TRBJ2-4	TRBD2	NA	15	CASSLTSGTENIQYF	TGTGCCAGCAGCTTAACTAGCGGGACAGAAAACATTCAGTACTTC
TRBV28	TRBJ2-5	TRBD1	NA	17	CASSYRPGQGALDSQYF	TGTGCCAGCAGCTACCGACCGGGACAGGGGGCTCTAGATTCCCAGTACTTC
TRBV29-1	TRBJ2-7	TRBD2	NA	14	CSVALWGGTYEQYF	TGCAGCGTTGCCCTGTGGGGGGGAACCTACGAGCAGTACTTC
TRBV10-1	TRBJ1-1	TRBD1	few	14	CASSGGQAGAEAFF	TGCGCCAGCAGCGGCGGACAGGCGGGCGCTGAAGCTTTCTTT
TRBV6-5	TRBJ2-7	TRBD1	NA	15	CASSYGTGSSYEQYF	TGTGCCAGCAGTTACGGGACAGGGAGCTCCTACGAGCAGTACTTC
TRBV19	TRBJ1-6	TRBD1	NA	16	CASSALLPGQGSPLHF	TGTGCCAGTAGTGCCCTCCTTCCGGGACAGGGGTCTCCCCTCCACTTT
TRBV5-1	TRBJ2-5	NA	NA	13	CASRPGTQETQYF	TGCGCCAGCAGACCGGGAACCCAAGAGACCCAGTACTTC
TRBV4-1	TRBJ1-5	NA	NA	13	CASSGRGNQPQHF	TGCGCCAGCAGCGGACGAGGCAATCAGCCCCAGCATTTT
TRBV27	TRBJ1-3	NA	NA	15	CASRSGYNSGNTIYF	TGTGCCAGCAGGTCCGGATACAACTCTGGAAACACCATATATTTT
TRBV30	TRBJ1-2	NA	NA	15	CAWSVRAGVGYGYTF	TGTGCCTGGAGTGTACGTGCAGGGGTGGGCTATGGCTACACCTTC
TRBV5-1	TRBJ2-1	TRBD2	NA	14	CASKPGLLYNEQFF	TGCGCCAGTAAGCCGGGACTATTATACAATGAGCAGTTCTTC
TRBV28	TRBJ2-7	TRBD2	NA	13	CASKPGGAYEQYF	TGTGCCAGCAAACCCGGGGGGGCCTACGAGCAGTACTTC
TRBV7-2	TRBJ2-3	NA	NA	15	CASSLGTTPPDTQYF	TGTGCCAGCAGCTTAGGGACCACACCCCCAGATACGCAGTATTTT
TRBV6-1	TRBJ2-3	TRBD1	NA	15	CASSVGTGATDTQYF	TGTGCCAGCAGTGTAGGGACAGGGGCGACAGATACGCAGTATTTT
TRBV7-9	TRBJ1-2	NA	NA	16	CASRPRGGKINYGYTF	TGTGCCAGCAGACCCAGAGGGGGGAAAATCAACTATGGCTACACCTTC
TRBV28	TRBJ1-6	NA	NA	13	CASSPDRNSPLHF	TGTGCCAGCAGTCCGGACCGTAATTCACCCCTCCACTTT
TRBV18	TRBJ2-7	TRBD1	NA	18	CASSPKPRDRGQSYEQYF	TGTGCCAGCTCACCAAAACCCAGGGACAGGGGGCAAAGCTACGAGCAGTACTTC
TRBV5-5	TRBJ1-4	TRBD1	NA	16	CASSLDRGRTNEKLFF	TGTGCCAGCAGCTTGGATAGGGGGCGTACTAATGAAAAACTGTTTTTT
TRBV10-1	TRBJ1-4	NA	once	14	CASSKRAREEKLFF	TGCGCCAGCAGTAAGAGGGCCCGCGAGGAAAAACTGTTTTTT
TRBV5-6	TRBJ1-2	TRBD1	NA	14	CASSLGGGGSGYTF	TGTGCCAGCAGCTTGGGAGGGGGCGGCAGTGGCTACACCTTC
TRBV6-6	TRBJ2-7	TRBD1	once	14	CASSYGTGWFEQYF	TGTGCCAGCAGTTACGGGACAGGTTGGTTCGAGCAGTACTTC
TRBV30	TRBJ2-5	NA	NA	16	CAWSVPSSGGLGTQYF	TGTGCCTGGAGTGTACCTAGTAGCGGAGGGTTAGGGACCCAGTACTTC
TRBV6-1	TRBJ1-6	NA	NA	15	CASSERPGRDSPLHF	TGTGCCAGCAGTGAACGGCCGGGGAGGGATTCACCCCTCCACTTT
TRBV20-1	TRBJ2-1	NA	NA	11	CSPSLTGEQFF	TGCAGTCCGTCTTTGACGGGCGAGCAGTTCTTC
TRBV7-6	TRBJ2-7	NA	few	14	CASSLQRQTYEQYF	TGTGCCAGCAGCTTACAGCGGCAAACCTACGAGCAGTACTTC
TRBV6-5	TRBJ1-1	NA	NA	14	CASTPGGRGTEAFF	TGTGCCAGCACCCCCGGAGGGAGAGGGACTGAAGCTTTCTTT
TRBV5-1	TRBJ1-2	NA	NA	14	CASSTSDRTYGYTF	TGCGCCAGCAGCACCTCCGACAGGACCTATGGCTACACCTTC
TRBV15	TRBJ1-1	TRBD1	NA	14	CATSREGTGYKPFF	TGTGCCACCAGCAGAGAGGGGACAGGGTATAAACCTTTCTTT
TRBV6-1	TRBJ2-3	TRBD2	NA	16	CASSEGTGGPGDTQYF	TGTGCCAGCAGTGAAGGAACGGGAGGGCCCGGAGATACGCAGTATTTT
TRBV5-1	TRBJ1-1	TRBD1	NA	15	CASSSRQGGNTEAFF	TGCGCCAGCAGCAGCAGACAGGGGGGGAACACTGAAGCTTTCTTT
TRBV6-5	TRBJ1-3	NA	NA	15	CASSLGGGTGNTIYF	TGTGCCAGCAGTCTAGGCGGGGGCACTGGAAACACCATATATTTT
TRBV2	TRBJ2-3	TRBD1	NA	14	CASRGTGVADTQYF	TGTGCCAGCAGGGGGACAGGGGTCGCAGATACGCAGTATTTT
TRBV4-1	TRBJ1-6	TRBD1	NA	19	CASSLFNLGTGSANSPLHF	TGCGCCAGCAGCCTTTTCAATTTAGGGACAGGGTCTGCTAATTCACCCCTCCACTTT
TRBV6-1	TRBJ2-7	NA	NA	14	CASSVQGTTYEQYF	TGTGCCAGCAGTGTCCAGGGGACTACCTACGAGCAGTACTTC
TRBV12-5	TRBJ2-7	TRBD2	few	14	CASTKLAGGYEQYF	TGTGCTAGTACCAAACTAGCGGGAGGGTACGAGCAGTACTTC
TRBV7-2	TRBJ2-2	NA	many	16	CASSLNPGGNTGELFF	TGTGCCAGCAGCTTAAATCCGGGTGGGAACACCGGGGAGCTGTTTTTT
TRBV5-1	TRBJ1-1	TRBD1	NA	14	CASSLGDRATEAFF	TGCGCCAGCAGCTTGGGAGACAGGGCCACTGAAGCTTTCTTT
TRBV6-6	TRBJ1-6	NA	NA	14	CASSLREYNSPLHF	TGTGCCAGCAGTTTAAGGGAATATAATTCACCCCTCCACTTT
TRBV30	TRBJ1-5	NA	NA	13	CAWSSDGIQPQHF	TGTGCCTGGAGTTCGGACGGGATTCAGCCCCAGCATTTT
TRBV9	TRBJ2-2	NA	NA	13	CASSVGAGGELFF	TGTGCCAGCAGCGTAGGGGCTGGCGGGGAGCTGTTTTTT
TRBV6-6	TRBJ2-3	NA	NA	16	CASSYSSGRVTDTQYF	TGTGCCAGCAGTTACTCTTCGGGCCGAGTCACAGATACGCAGTATTTT
TRBV28	TRBJ2-5	TRBD1	NA	13	CASRSRGRETQYF	TGTGCCAGCAGGAGCAGGGGGCGAGAGACCCAGTACTTC
TRBV5-1	TRBJ2-7	TRBD1	NA	15	CASGQGGTGNPEQYF	TGCGCCAGCGGACAGGGTGGGACAGGGAACCCAGAGCAGTACTTC